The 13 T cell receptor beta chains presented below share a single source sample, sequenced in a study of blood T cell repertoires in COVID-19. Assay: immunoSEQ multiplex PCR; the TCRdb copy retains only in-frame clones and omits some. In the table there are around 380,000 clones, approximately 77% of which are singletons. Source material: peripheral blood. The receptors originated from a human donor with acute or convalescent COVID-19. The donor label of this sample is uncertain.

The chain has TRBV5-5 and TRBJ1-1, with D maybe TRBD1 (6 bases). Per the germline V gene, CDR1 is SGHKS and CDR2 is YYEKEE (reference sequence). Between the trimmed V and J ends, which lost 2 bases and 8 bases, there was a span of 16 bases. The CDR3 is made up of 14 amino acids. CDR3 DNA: TGTGCCAGCAGCTTCAGCGTGCGGACAGCCGAAGCTTTCTTT. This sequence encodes CASSFSVRTAEAFF.

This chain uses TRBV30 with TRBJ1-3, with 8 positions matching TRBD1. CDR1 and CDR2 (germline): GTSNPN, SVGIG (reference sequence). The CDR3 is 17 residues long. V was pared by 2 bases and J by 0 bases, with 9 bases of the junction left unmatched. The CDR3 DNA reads TGTGCCTGGAGTTTCGGGGGGACAGGTGACTCTGGAAACACCATATATTTT. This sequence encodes CAWSFGGTGDSGNTIYF. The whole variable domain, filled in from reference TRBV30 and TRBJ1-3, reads SQTIHQWPATLVQPVGSPLSLECTVEGTSNPNLYWYRQAAGRGLQLLFYSVGIGQISSEVPQNLSASRPQDRQFILSSKKLLLSDSGFYLCAWSFGGTGDSGNTIYFGEGSWLTVV.

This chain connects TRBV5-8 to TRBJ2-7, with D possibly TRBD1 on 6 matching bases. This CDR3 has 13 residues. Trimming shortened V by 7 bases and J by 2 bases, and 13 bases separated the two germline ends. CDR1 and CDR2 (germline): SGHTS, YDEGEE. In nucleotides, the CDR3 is TGTGCCAGCTCCCGGGACACTCCCTACGAGCAGTACTTC. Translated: CASSRDTPYEQYF. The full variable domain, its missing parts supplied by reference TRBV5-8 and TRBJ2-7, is EAGVTQSPTHLIKTRGQQATLRCSPISGHTSVYWYQQALGLGLQFLLWYDEGEERNRGNFPPRFSGRQFPNYSSELNVNALELEDSALYLCASSRDTPYEQYFGPGTRLTVT.

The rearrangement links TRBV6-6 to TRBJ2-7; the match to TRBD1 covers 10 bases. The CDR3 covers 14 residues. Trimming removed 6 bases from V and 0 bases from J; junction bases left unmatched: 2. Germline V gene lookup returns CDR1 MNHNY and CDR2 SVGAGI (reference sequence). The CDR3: CASSRDRGSYEQYF. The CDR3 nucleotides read TGTGCCAGCAGCAGGGACAGGGGCTCCTACGAGCAGTACTTC.

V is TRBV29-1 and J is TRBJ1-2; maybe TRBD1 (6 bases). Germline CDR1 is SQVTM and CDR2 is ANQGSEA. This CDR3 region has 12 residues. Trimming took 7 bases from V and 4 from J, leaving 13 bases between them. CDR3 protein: CSALTGLYGYTF. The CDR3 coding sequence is TGCAGCGCACTAACAGGGCTCTATGGCTACACCTTC. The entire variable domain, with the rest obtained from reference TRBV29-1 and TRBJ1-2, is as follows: SAVISQKPSRDICQRGTSLTIQCQVDSQVTMMFWYRQQPGQSLTLIATANQGSEATYESGFVIDKFPISRPNLTFSTLTVSNMSPEDSSIYLCSALTGLYGYTFGSGTRLTVV.

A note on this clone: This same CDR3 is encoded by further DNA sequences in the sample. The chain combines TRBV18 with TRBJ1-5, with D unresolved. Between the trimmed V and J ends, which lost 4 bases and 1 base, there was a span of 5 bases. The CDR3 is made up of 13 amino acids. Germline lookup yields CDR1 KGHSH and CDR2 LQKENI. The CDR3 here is CASSLQSNQPQHF. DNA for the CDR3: TGTGCCAGCTCACTTCAGAGCAATCAGCCCCAGCATTTT.

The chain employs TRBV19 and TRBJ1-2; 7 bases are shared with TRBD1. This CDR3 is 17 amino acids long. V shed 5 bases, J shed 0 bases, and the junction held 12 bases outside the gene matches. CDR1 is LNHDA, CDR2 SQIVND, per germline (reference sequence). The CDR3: CASSPRPGQPPNYGYTF. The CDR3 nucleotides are TGTGCCAGTAGTCCCCGGCCGGGACAGCCTCCTAACTATGGCTACACCTTC.

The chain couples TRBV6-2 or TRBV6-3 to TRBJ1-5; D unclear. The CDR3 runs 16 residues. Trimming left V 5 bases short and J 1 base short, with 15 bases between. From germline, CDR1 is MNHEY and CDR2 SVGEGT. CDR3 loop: CASSLIPLGSNQPQHF. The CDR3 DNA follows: TGTGCCAGCAGTCTTATCCCCCTTGGCAGCAATCAGCCCCAGCATTTT.

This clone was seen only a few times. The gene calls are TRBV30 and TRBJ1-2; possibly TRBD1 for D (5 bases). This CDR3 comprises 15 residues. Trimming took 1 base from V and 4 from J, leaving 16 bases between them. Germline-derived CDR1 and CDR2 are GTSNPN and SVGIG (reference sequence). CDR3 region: CAWSAQGSGGYGYTF. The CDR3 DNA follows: TGTGCCTGGAGTGCCCAGGGTTCGGGAGGCTATGGCTACACCTTC.

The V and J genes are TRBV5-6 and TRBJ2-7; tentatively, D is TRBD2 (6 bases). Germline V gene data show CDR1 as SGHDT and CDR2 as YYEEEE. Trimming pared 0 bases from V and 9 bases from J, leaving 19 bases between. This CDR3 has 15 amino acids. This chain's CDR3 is CASSLGRDSQLGQYF. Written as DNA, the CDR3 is TGTGCCAGCAGCTTGGGTCGGGACTCACAACTAGGGCAGTACTTC.

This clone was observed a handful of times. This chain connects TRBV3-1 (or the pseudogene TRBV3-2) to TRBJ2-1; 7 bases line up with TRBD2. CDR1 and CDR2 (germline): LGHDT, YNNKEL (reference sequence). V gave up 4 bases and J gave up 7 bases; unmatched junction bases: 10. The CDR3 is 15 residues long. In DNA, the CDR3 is TGTGCCAGCAGCCTATCCGGGGGGTCTGGAAATGAGCAGTTCTTC. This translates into CASSLSGGSGNEQFF.

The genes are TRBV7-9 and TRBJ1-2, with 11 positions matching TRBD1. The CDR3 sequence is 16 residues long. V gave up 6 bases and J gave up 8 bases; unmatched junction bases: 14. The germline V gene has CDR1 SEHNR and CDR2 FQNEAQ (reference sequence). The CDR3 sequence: CASRIAGGQGALGYTF. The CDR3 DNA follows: TGTGCCAGCAGAATAGCTGGCGGACAGGGGGCTCTCGGCTACACCTTC.

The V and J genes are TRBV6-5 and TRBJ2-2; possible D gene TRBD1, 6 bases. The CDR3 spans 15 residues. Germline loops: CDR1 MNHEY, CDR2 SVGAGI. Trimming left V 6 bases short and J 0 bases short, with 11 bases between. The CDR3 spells CASSPGTPNTGELFF. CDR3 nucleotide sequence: TGTGCCAGCAGCCCGGGGACACCGAACACCGGGGAGCTGTTTTTT.